Below are 6 T cell receptor beta chains sequenced from a single sample in a study of cytomegalovirus exposure and HLA in healthy donors (dated by TCRdb to about 2017). The library was obtained by the immunoSEQ multiplex PCR assay. For the multiplex PCR, a mixture combining 60 forward primers for TCR Vbeta segments and 13 reverse primers for TCR Jbeta segments was used. As stored in TCRdb, this immuneACCESS dataset retains in-frame rearrangements with V and J assigned. A fraction of the clones does not appear; measured against another copy, unresolved V genes explain less than half of the discrepancy, and the remainder lacks a known reason. The sample table lists about 180,000 clones, around four fifths of them with a count of one. 1.4% of the sample is held by the ten biggest clonotypes. Sequencing was done on a sample of PBMCs. These receptors were collected from a man aged 18 to 29 in good health and CMV-seronegative.

This clone was found once. The sample carries other DNA sequences with the same CDR3. The V gene is TRBV7-2, the J gene TRBJ1-1; D unclear. This CDR3 is 14 amino acids long. Germline V CDR1 and CDR2: SGHTA, FQGNSA. The V end was cut by 0 bases, the J end by 0 bases, with 5 bases between. CDR3 in DNA: TGTGCCAGCAGCTTAGCGGCAGTGAACACTGAAGCTTTCTTT. This sequence encodes CASSLAAVNTEAFF.

This sequence joins TRBV11-2 and TRBJ2-3; D remains unclear. Germline CDR1 is SGHAT and CDR2 is FQNNGV. V lost 2 bases and J lost 1, with 10 bases in between. The CDR3 spans 15 residues. The CDR3 here is CASSLSAARTDTQYF. CDR3 nucleotides: TGTGCCAGCAGCTTATCGGCGGCTCGCACAGATACGCAGTATTTT.

The genes are TRBV30 and TRBJ2-1, with a weak D call TRBD1 (6 bases). V was pared by 3 bases and J by 0 bases, with 12 bases between. Germline V gene lookup returns CDR1 GTSNPN and CDR2 SVGIG (reference sequence). The CDR3 is 15 amino acids. DNA of the CDR3: TGTGCCTGGAGGTGGAGGACAGTCTCCTACAATGAGCAGTTCTTC. Its translation is CAWRWRTVSYNEQFF.

The J gene is TRBJ2-1, the V gene TRBV9; TRBD2 is a possible D gene (5 bases). The CDR3 extends over 15 amino acids. Germline loops: CDR1 SGDLS, CDR2 YYNGEE. Trimming took 2 bases from V and 2 from J, leaving 11 bases between them. For the CDR3, the DNA is TGTGCCAGCAGCGTGGATCTCGGGGCCTACAATGAGCAGTTCTTC. Protein sequence: CASSVDLGAYNEQFF.

The V call is TRBV5-6, the J call TRBJ2-5; TRBD2 agrees at 8 bases. The J call is doubtful: the DNA matches TRBJ2-7 better. The length of the CDR3 is 15 residues. CDR1 is SGHDT, CDR2 YYEEEE, per germline. The CDR3 protein is CASSLRLAGSYEQYF. The CDR3 DNA reads TGTGCCAGCAGCTTGAGGCTAGCGGGCTCCTACGAGCAGTACTTC.

This clone was detected only once. The CDR3 reads CASSQDRGGDRDGYTF. The CDR3 DNA reads as TGCGCCAGCAGCCAAGATCGGGGGGGGGACAGGGATGGCTACACCTTC. The chain is built from TRBV4-3 and TRBJ1-2; 9 nucleotides agree with TRBD1. The J segment lost 6 bases and the V segment lost 0 bases, leaving 8 bases of the junction unmatched. Germline V gene sequence: CDR1 LGHNA, CDR2 YSLEER. The CDR3 spans 16 residues.